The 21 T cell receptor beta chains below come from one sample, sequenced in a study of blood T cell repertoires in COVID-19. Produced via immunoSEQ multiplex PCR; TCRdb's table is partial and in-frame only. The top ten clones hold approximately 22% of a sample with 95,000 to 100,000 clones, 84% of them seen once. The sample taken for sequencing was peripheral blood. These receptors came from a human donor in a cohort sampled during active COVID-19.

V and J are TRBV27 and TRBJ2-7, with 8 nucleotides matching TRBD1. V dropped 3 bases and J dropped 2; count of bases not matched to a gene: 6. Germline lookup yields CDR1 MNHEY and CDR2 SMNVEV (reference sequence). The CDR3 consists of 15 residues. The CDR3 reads CASSFWQGAPYEQYF. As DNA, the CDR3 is TGTGCCAGCAGTTTTTGGCAGGGGGCCCCCTACGAGCAGTACTTC.

The CDR3 DNA reads as TGTGCCAGCAGCTATCCGGGACAGCAAGAGACCCAGTACTTC. Encoded protein: CASSYPGQQETQYF. The chain is built from TRBV7-6 and TRBJ2-5; TRBD1 agrees at 7 bases. V was clipped by 4 bases and J by 2 bases; unmatched bases: 4. This CDR3 has 14 amino acids. Per the germline V gene, CDR1 is SGHVS and CDR2 is FNYEAQ.

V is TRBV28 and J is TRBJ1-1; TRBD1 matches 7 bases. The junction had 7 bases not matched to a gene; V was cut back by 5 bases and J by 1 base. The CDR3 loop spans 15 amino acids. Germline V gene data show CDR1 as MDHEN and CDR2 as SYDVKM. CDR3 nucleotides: TGTGCCAGCAGTCCCCTTGACAGGGCGAACACTGAAGCTTTCTTT. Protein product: CASSPLDRANTEAFF.

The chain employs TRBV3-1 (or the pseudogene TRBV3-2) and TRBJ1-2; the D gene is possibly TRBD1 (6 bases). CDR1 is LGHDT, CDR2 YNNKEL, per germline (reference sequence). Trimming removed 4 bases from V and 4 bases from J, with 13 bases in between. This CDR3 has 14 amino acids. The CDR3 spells CASSPLGGAYGYTF. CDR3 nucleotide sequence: TGTGCCAGCAGCCCCCTAGGGGGGGCCTATGGCTACACCTTC.

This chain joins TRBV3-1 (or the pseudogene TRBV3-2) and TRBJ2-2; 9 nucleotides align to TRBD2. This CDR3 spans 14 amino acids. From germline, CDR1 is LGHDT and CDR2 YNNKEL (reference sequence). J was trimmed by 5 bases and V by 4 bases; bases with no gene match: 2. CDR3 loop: CASSLSGRTGELFF. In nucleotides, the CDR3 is TGTGCCAGCAGCCTGAGCGGGAGGACCGGGGAGCTGTTTTTT.

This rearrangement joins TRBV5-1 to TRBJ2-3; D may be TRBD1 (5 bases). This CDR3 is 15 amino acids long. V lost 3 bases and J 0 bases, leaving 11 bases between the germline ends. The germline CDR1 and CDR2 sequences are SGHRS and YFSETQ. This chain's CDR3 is CASSWGPDSTDTQYF. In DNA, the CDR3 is TGCGCCAGCAGCTGGGGCCCCGACAGCACAGATACGCAGTATTTT.

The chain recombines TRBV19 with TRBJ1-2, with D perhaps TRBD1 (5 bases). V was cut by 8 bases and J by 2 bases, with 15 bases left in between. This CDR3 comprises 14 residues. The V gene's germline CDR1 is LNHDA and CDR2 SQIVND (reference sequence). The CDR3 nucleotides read TGTGCCAGTTTTTACCGATCAGGGAACTATGGCTACACCTTC. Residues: CASFYRSGNYGYTF. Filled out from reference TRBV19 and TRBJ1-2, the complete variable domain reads DGGITQSPKYLFRKEGQNVTLSCEQNLNHDAMYWYRQDPGQGLRLIYYSQIVNDFQKGDIAEGYSVSREKKESFPLTVTSAQKNPTAFYLCASFYRSGNYGYTFGSGTRLTVV.

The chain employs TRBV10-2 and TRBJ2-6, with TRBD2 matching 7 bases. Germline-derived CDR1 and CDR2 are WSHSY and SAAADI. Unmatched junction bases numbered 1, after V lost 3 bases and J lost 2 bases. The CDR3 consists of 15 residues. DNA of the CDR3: TGCGCCAGCAGTGATGGGGGGGCTGGGGCCAACGTCCTGACTTTC. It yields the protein CASSDGGAGANVLTF.

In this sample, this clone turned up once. Here the CDR3 reads CASSDWDRADTEAFF. CDR3 nucleotide sequence: TGTGCCAGCAGTGATTGGGACAGGGCGGACACTGAAGCTTTCTTT. The chain carries TRBV25-1 and TRBJ1-1, with 9 nucleotides matching TRBD1. V shed 3 bases and J 3 bases; nucleotides not matched to a gene: 5. In germline, CDR1 is MGHDK, CDR2 SYGVNS. The CDR3 totals 15 residues.

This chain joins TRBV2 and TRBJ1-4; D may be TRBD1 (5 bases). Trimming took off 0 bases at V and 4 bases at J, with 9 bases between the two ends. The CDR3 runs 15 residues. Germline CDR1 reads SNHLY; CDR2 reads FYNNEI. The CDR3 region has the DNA TGTGCCAGCAGTGAAGCGGGGGGTGGTAATGAAAAACTGTTTTTT. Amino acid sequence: CASSEAGGGNEKLFF.

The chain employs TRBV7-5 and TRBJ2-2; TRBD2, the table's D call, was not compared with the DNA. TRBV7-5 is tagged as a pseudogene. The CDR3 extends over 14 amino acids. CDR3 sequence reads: CARSFGGFSGELFF. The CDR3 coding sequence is TGTGCCAGAAGCTTTGGGGGGTTTTCCGGGGAGCTGTTTTTT.

CDR3 sequence: CASSFGLARSNEQFF. The DNA of the CDR3 is TGTGCCAGCAGTTTTGGACTAGCGAGATCCAATGAGCAGTTCTTC. The rearrangement links TRBV6-6 to TRBJ2-1, with TRBD2 matching 9 bases. This CDR3 spans 15 amino acids. V was pared by 4 bases and J by 6 bases, with 7 bases of the junction left unmatched. Germline V lookup: CDR1 MNHNY, CDR2 SVGAGI (reference sequence).

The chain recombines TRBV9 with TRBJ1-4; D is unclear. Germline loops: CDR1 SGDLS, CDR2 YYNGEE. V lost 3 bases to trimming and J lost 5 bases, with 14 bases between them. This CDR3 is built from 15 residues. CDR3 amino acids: CASSANSIRNEKLFF. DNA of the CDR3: TGTGCCAGCAGCGCCAACTCCATCCGGAATGAAAAACTGTTTTTT. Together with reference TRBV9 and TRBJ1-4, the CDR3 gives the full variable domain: DSGVTQTPKHLITATGQRVTLRCSPRSGDLSVYWYQQSLDQGLQFLIQYYNGEERAKGNILERFSAQQFPDLHSELNLSSLELGDSALYFCASSANSIRNEKLFFGSGTQLSVL.

The CDR3 DNA sequence: TGCGCCAGCAGCTTGGCGGGGCAGGGGTTTTCACCCCTCCACTTT. This sequence encodes CASSLAGQGFSPLHF. V usage is TRBV5-1 and J usage is TRBJ1-6; D possibly corresponds to TRBD1 (6 bases). Germline-derived CDR1 and CDR2 are SGHRS and YFSETQ. CDR3 length: 15 residues. The V and J ends lost 0 bases and 9 bases respectively, with 13 bases between them.

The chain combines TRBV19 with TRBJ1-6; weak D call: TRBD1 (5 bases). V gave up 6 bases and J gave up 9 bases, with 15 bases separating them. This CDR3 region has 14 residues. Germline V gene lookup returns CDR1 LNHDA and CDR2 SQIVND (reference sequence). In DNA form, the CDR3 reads TGTGCCAGTAGCCCGGGGGGTCGACCTTCACCCCTCCACTTT. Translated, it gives CASSPGGRPSPLHF.

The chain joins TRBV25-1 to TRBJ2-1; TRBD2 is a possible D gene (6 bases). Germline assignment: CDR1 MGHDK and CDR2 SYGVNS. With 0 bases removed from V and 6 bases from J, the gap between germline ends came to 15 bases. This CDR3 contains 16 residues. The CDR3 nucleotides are TGTGCCAGCAGTGAATACGGAGGGGCCCTCCTCAATGAGCAGTTCTTC. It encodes CASSEYGGALLNEQFF.

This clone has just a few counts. This chain's CDR3 is CASSEGGSGNTIYF. In nucleotides, the CDR3 is TGCGCCAGCAGCGAGGGGGGCAGTGGAAACACCATATATTTT. J is TRBJ1-3 and V is TRBV10-1, with a tentative D call TRBD1 (6 bases). The V end was cut by 6 bases, the J end by 3 bases, with 12 bases between. This CDR3 spans 14 amino acids. Per the germline V gene, CDR1 is WNHNN and CDR2 is SYGVQD (reference sequence).

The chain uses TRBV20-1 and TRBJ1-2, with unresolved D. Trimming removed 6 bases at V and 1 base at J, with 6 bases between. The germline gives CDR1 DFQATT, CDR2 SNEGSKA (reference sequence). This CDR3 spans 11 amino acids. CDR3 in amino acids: CSALYNYGYTF. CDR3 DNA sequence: TGCAGTGCCCTATATAACTATGGCTACACCTTC.

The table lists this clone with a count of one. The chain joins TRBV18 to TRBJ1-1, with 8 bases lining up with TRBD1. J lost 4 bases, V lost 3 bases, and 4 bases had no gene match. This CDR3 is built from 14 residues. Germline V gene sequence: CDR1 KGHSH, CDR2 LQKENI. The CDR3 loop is CASSPGQGRTEAFF. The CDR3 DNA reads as TGTGCCAGCTCACCCGGACAGGGCCGCACTGAAGCTTTCTTT.

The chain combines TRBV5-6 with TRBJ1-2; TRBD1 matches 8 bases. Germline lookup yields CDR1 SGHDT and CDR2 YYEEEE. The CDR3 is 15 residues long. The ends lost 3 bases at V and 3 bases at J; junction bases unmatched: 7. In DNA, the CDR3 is TGTGCCAGCAGCTCAGCGGACAGGGCCTACTATGGCTACACCTTC. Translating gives CASSSADRAYYGYTF.

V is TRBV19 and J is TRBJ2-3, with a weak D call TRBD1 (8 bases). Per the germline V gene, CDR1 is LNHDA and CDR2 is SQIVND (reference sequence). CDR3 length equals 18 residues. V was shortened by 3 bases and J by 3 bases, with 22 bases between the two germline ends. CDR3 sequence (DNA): TGTGCCAGTAGTATGATCGCCCGGACAGGGAGGGAGACAGATACGCAGTATTTT. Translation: CASSMIARTGRETDTQYF.